These 7 T cell receptor beta chains were all obtained from the same sample, sequenced in a study of blood T cells in healthy people across ages. For the second PCR, which ran for about 6 to 11 cycles, a sample-barcoded 5' primer and a J-beta primer mix were used. TCRdb reprocessed the 5' RACE reads with MiXCR, giving one entry per CDR3 protein. The repertoire holds some 1,000,000 distinct CDR3 sequences, with almost 25% as singletons. These same records also appear under a second study, on T cells of mothers and their children.

The sequencing input was blood. All receptors derive from a girl aged 2 to 9 in good health.

This clonotype was counted only a few times. The chain employs TRBV7-2 and TRBJ2-7, with 10 bases lining up with TRBD2. Germline CDR1 is SGHTA and CDR2 is FQGNSA. The J segment lost 2 bases and the V segment lost 7 bases, leaving 8 bases of the junction unmatched. The CDR3 consists of 15 residues. The CDR3 sequence: CASTFRLAGPYEQYF. The CDR3 DNA sequence: TGTGCCAGCACGTTCCGACTAGCGGGCCCCTACGAGCAGTACTTC.

This clonotype was detected a few times. The CDR3 DNA sequence: TGCGCCAGCAGCCAAGTAGGAAGGGATTACGAGCAGTACTTC. It translates to CASSQVGRDYEQYF. V and J are TRBV4-1 and TRBJ2-7; no firm D call. Deletions cut 1 base from V and 4 bases from J, with 11 bases between. Germline CDR1 is MGHRA and CDR2 is YSYEKL. The CDR3 has 14 amino acids.

This clonotype has only a few counts. The chain's CDR3 is CSVPGATNEKLFF. In DNA form, the CDR3 reads TGCAGCGTCCCAGGTGCAACTAATGAAAAACTGTTTTTT. The chain carries TRBV29-1 and TRBJ1-4; D unclear. Germline V gives CDR1 SQVTM, CDR2 ANQGSEA. Trimming stripped 6 bases from V and 0 bases from J, with 8 bases between. The CDR3 is made up of 13 amino acids.

The chain employs TRBV11-2 and TRBJ2-5, with D unclear. The V and J ends lost 1 base and 8 bases respectively, with 17 bases between them. Germline V gene sequence: CDR1 SGHAT, CDR2 FQNNGV. The CDR3 sequence is 15 residues long. The CDR3 coding sequence is TGTGCCAGCAGCTTAGGTGGCCTGGGCGTTACAACCCAGTACTTC. It codes for CASSLGGLGVTTQYF.

The V call is TRBV12-3 or TRBV12-4, the J call TRBJ1-4; TRBD1 aligns across 10 bases. The V and J ends lost 6 bases and 8 bases, in that order; junction bases with no gene match: 6. The CDR3 is 14 residues long. In DNA, the CDR3 is TGTGCCAGCAGCTGGACAGGGGGATCGGAAAAACTGTTTTTT. Protein: CASSWTGGSEKLFF.

The V and J genes are TRBV28 and TRBJ2-5; TRBD1 matches 9 bases. The germline CDR1 and CDR2 sequences are MDHEN and SYDVKM. The CDR3 totals 15 residues. The V gene end was trimmed by 5 bases and the J gene end by 1 base; junction bases not matched to a gene: 5. The CDR3 nucleotides are TGTGCCAGCAGTGGACAGGGGAAAGGCCAAGAGACCCAGTACTTC. It codes for CASSGQGKGQETQYF.

This clonotype was picked up a small number of times. The V call is TRBV3-1, the J call TRBJ1-3; D not certain. Germline CDR1 LGHDT, CDR2 YNNKEL (reference sequence). The CDR3 loop spans 14 amino acids. V was pared by 5 bases and J by 12 bases, with 20 bases between. The CDR3 sequence is CASSYRTDRSHIYF. For the CDR3, the DNA is TGTGCCAGCAGCTACCGGACCGACCGGAGCCACATATATTTT.